Below, 12 T cell receptor beta chains from the same sample are listed, as sequenced in a study of T cell changes during pregnancy in multiple sclerosis. The data were produced by immunoSEQ multiplex PCR, yet TCRdb's version contains in-frame clones alone and is incomplete. Of tens of thousands of clones detected, approximately 90% appear once; the ten largest clones hold 1.5% to 2%. This specimen consisted of peripheral blood, obtained in the first trimester of pregnancy. The receptors originated from a female donor in good health, enrolled as a control in a pregnancy study.

The chain joins TRBV19 to TRBJ1-5, with 7 bases that match TRBD1. Per the germline V gene, CDR1 is LNHDA and CDR2 is SQIVND (reference sequence). The CDR3 is made up of 12 amino acids. The CDR3 sequence: CAASGGNQPQHF. The DNA for the CDR3 is TGTGCAGCTTCAGGGGGGAATCAGCCCCAGCATTTT.

Notes on this clone: Other DNA sequences in the sample encode the same CDR3. V is TRBV18 and J is TRBJ2-7, with a possible D match to TRBD1 (5 bases). This CDR3 spans 13 amino acids. Germline CDR1 reads KGHSH; CDR2 reads LQKENI. The ends were cut back, 2 bases at V and 0 bases at J, with 5 bases in the middle. The CDR3 bases are TGTGCCAGCTCACCAACAGGCTCCTACGAGCAGTACTTC. Its translation is CASSPTGSYEQYF. Filled out from reference TRBV18 and TRBJ2-7, the complete variable domain reads NAGVMQNPRHLVRRRGQEARLRCSPMKGHSHVYWYRQLPEEGLKFMVYLQKENIIDESGMPKERFSAEFPKEGPSILRIQQVVRGDSAAYFCASSPTGSYEQYFGPGTRLTVT.

V is TRBV27 and J is TRBJ2-7, with TRBD2 as a possible D gene (6 bases). The germline V gene has CDR1 MNHEY and CDR2 SMNVEV (reference sequence). The CDR3 contains 15 residues. Trimming took 4 bases from V and 2 from J, leaving 15 bases between them. DNA for the CDR3: TGTGCCAGCAGTTATTTAACGGGACTTCCCTACGAGCAGTACTTC. It is translated as CASSYLTGLPYEQYF.

V usage is TRBV19 and J usage is TRBJ2-2; TRBD1 might be the D (5 bases). The V end lost 7 bases, the J end lost 2 bases, and 11 bases lay between the germline ends. The CDR3 length is 14 residues. CDR1 and CDR2 from the germline V gene are LNHDA and SQIVND (reference sequence). The CDR3: CASNPGPNTGELFF. CDR3 nucleotide sequence: TGTGCCAGTAATCCAGGGCCCAACACCGGGGAGCTGTTTTTT.

The gene calls are TRBV7-2 and TRBJ2-1, with 10 nucleotides matching TRBD1. CDR1 and CDR2 from the germline V gene are SGHTA and FQGNSA. The CDR3 consists of 14 residues. V lost 3 bases to trimming and J lost 8 bases; unmatched junction nucleotides: 4. In nucleotides, the CDR3 is TGTGCCAGCAGCTTCGGACAGGGGGGCTATGAGCAGTTCTTC. It specifies CASSFGQGGYEQFF.

The chain couples TRBV5-1 to TRBJ2-5, with TRBD2 matching over 16 bases. Germline CDR1 and CDR2: SGHRS and YFSETQ. The CDR3 has 16 amino acids. The J segment lost 4 bases and the V segment lost 6 bases, leaving 6 bases of the junction unmatched. The CDR3, as DNA: TGCGCCAGCAAGGGACTAGCGGGAGGGGGTCGAGAGACCCAGTACTTC. It yields the protein CASKGLAGGGRETQYF.

The DNA of the CDR3 is TGTGCCAGCAGCCGCCTACTAGCGGGAGAGACCCAGTACTTC. Its translation is CASSRLLAGETQYF. The chain is built from TRBV4-2 and TRBJ2-5, with 9 bases lining up with TRBD2. Germline values: CDR1 LGHNA, CDR2 YNFKEQ. This CDR3 spans 14 amino acids. J gave up 4 bases and V 4 bases, and 4 bases lay outside the gene matches.

CDR3 nucleotide sequence: TGTGCCAGCAGGCTTGGGGAGGCGAACACTGAAGCTTTCTTT. Translating it yields CASRLGEANTEAFF. This chain connects TRBV5-4 to TRBJ1-1; D uncertain. This CDR3 contains 14 residues. Trimming removed 5 bases from V and 1 base from J, with 12 bases in between. Germline assignment: CDR1 SGHNT and CDR2 YYREEE (reference sequence).

This chain uses TRBV9 with TRBJ2-1, with D possibly matching TRBD2 (5 bases). CDR3 length: 15 amino acids. V was cut by 1 base and J by 6 bases, with 14 bases left in between. From germline, CDR1 is SGDLS and CDR2 YYNGEE. Written as DNA, the CDR3 is TGTGCCAGCAGCGTATCCGGGGTCTTGTCCAATGAGCAGTTCTTC. It specifies CASSVSGVLSNEQFF. The full variable domain, in which reference TRBV9 and TRBJ2-1 provide the parts outside the CDR3, is DSGVTQTPKHLITATGQRVTLRCSPRSGDLSVYWYQQSLDQGLQFLIQYYNGEERAKGNILERFSAQQFPDLHSELNLSSLELGDSALYFCASSVSGVLSNEQFFGPGTRLTVL.

V usage is TRBV18 and J usage is TRBJ2-1; 9 positions match TRBD1. The CDR3 spans 14 residues. Trimming removed 6 bases from V and 6 bases from J; junction bases left unmatched: 6. Per germline, CDR1 KGHSH and CDR2 LQKENI. In DNA form, the CDR3 reads TGTGCCAGCTCGGGGACAGGGAAGTCCAATGAGCAGTTCTTC. Translating it yields CASSGTGKSNEQFF.

This clone was picked up one time. The chain uses TRBV10-3 and TRBJ1-1; 8 bases fit TRBD1. The trim removed 4 bases at V and 9 bases at J, leaving 4 bases unmatched. The CDR3 length is 12 residues. CDR1 and CDR2 from the germline V gene are ENHRY and SYGVKD. The chain's CDR3 is CAISGQGAQAFF. The CDR3 region has the DNA TGTGCCATCAGTGGGCAGGGGGCACAAGCTTTCTTT.

The chain joins TRBV29-1 to TRBJ1-4, with D maybe TRBD1 (5 bases). The germline gives CDR1 SQVTM, CDR2 ANQGSEA. Trimming cost V 5 bases and J 0 bases, with 10 bases left between them. This CDR3 spans 14 amino acids. This CDR3 is CSVKTVSTNEKLFF. In DNA, the CDR3 is TGCAGCGTTAAGACAGTTTCAACTAATGAAAAACTGTTTTTT.